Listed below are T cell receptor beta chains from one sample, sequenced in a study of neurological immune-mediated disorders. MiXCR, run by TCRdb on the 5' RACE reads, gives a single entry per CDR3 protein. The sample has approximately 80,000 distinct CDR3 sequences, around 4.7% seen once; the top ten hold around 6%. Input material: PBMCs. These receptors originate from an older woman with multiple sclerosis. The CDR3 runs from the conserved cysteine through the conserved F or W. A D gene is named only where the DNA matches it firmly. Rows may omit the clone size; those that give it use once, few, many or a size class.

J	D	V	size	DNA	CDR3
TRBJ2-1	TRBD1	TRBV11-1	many	TGTGCCAGCAGCCGAGACAGGGGGGGGTACAATGAGCAGTTCTTC	CASSRDRGGYNEQFF
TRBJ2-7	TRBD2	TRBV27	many	TGTGCCAGCAGTTTTTCTGCGGGGGGGCTGGAGCAGTACTTC	CASSFSAGGLEQYF
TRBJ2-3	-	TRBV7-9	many	TGTGCCAGCAGCTTATCGGTAGGCACAGATACGCAGTATTTT	CASSLSVGTDTQYF
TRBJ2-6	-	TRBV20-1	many	TGCAGTGCTACGAACGCAGGATCTGGGGCCAACGTCCTGACTTTC	CSATNAGSGANVLTF
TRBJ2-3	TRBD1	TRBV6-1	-	TGTGCCAGCATTCAGGGGGCCACAGATACGCAGTATTTT	CASIQGATDTQYF
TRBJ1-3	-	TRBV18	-	TGTGCCAGCTCACTGATCCCCACAGGGAGCTCTGGAAACACCATATATTTT	CASSLIPTGSSGNTIYF
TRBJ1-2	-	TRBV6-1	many	TGTGCCAGCAGTGGCCTAGGATCCGGGGAGGGCTACACCTTC	CASSGLGSGEGYTF
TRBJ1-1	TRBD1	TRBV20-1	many	TGCAGTGCTTCGCCGGGACAGGGACTTACTGAAGCTTTCTTT	CSASPGQGLTEAFF
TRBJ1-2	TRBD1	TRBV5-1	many	TGCGCCAGCAGCCAGACAGGGAATGGCTACACCTTC	CASSQTGNGYTF
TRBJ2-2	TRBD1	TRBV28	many	TGTGCCAGCAGCCGTCTCGGACAGGGGACCGGGGAGCTGTTTTTT	CASSRLGQGTGELFF
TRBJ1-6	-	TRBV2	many	TGTGCCAGCAGGGACAGTAGAAATTCACCCCTCCACTTT	CASRDSRNSPLHF
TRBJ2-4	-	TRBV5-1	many	TGCGCCAGCAGCTTGGCGGGGAGTCACGAAAACATTCAGTACTTC	CASSLAGSHENIQYF
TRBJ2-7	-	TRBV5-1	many	TGCGCCAGCAGCTTGGGCCGCTACGAGCAGTACTTC	CASSLGRYEQYF
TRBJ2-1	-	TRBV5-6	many	TGTGCCAGCAGCTCCTACAGCCAGCAGTTCTTC	CASSSYSQQFF
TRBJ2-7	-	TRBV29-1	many	TGCAGCGTTGGAGGGCTAGGAGAGCAGTACTTC	CSVGGLGEQYF
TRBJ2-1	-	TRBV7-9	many	TGTGCCAGCAGCTTAGCGGGGATCCTAAACAATGAGCAGTTCTTC	CASSLAGILNNEQFF
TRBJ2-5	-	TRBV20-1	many	TGCAGTGCACATCTAGCGAACCAAGAGACCCAGTACTTC	CSAHLANQETQYF
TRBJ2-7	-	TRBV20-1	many	TGCAGTGCTAGACCCCGTCCGTCGCTACCTCCCTACGAGCAGTACTTC	CSARPRPSLPPYEQYF
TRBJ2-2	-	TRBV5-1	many	TGCGCCAGCAGCTTGCCGAACACCGGGGAGCTGTTTTTT	CASSLPNTGELFF
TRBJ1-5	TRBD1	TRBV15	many	TGTGCCACCAGCAGCTACGGGACAGGCAATCAGCCCCAGCATTTT	CATSSYGTGNQPQHF
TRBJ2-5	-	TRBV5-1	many	TGCGCCAGCAGCCCTCCGGCAGTAGGAGAGACCCAGTACTTC	CASSPPAVGETQYF
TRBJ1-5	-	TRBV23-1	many	TGCGCCAGCAGTCAATCGCGGGATAGCAATCAGCCCCAGCATTTT	CASSQSRDSNQPQHF
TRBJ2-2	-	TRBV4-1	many	TGCGCCAGCAGCCGCTCTGGGTCCTACACCGGGGAGCTGTTTTTT	CASSRSGSYTGELFF
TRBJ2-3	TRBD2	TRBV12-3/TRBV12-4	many	TGTGCCAGCAGTAGCGGGGGGGGAGTAGATACGCAGTATTTT	CASSSGGGVDTQYF
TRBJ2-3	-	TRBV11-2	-	TGTGCCAGCAGCTTACTATTCCATACGCAGTATTTT	CASSLLFHTQYF
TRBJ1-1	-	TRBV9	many	TGTGCCAGCAGCGTAGATGGGTACACTGAAGCTTTCTTT	CASSVDGYTEAFF
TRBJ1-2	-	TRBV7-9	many	TGTGCCAGCAGCTTATCTCAGGGCTGGGGCTACACCTTC	CASSLSQGWGYTF
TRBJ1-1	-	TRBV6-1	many	TGTGCCAGCAGTGTAGGGAGGAAAGGTGAAGCTTTCTTT	CASSVGRKGEAFF
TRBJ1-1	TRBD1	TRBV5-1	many	TGCGCCAGCAGCTTGGCAACAGGGGTCAGGAACACTGAAGCTTTCTTT	CASSLATGVRNTEAFF
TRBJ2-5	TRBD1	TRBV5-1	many	TGCGCCAGCAGCGCCCGGGACAGGCCAGCACAAGAGACCCAGTACTTC	CASSARDRPAQETQYF
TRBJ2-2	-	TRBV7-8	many	TGTGCCAGCAGCAAAGACAGCCTGACGAACACCGGGGAGCTGTTTTTT	CASSKDSLTNTGELFF
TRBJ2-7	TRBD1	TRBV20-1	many	TGCAGTACCTTCGGGACAGGGAAGATCGAGCAGTACTTC	CSTFGTGKIEQYF
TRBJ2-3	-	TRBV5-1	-	TGCGCCAGCTCGGAACATGGGAACACAGATACGCAGTATTTT	CASSEHGNTDTQYF
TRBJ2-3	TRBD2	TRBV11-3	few	TGTGCCAGCAGCTCCTCCCGTCGTGGACTAGCGGGGGAAGATACGCAGTATTTT	CASSSSRRGLAGEDTQYF
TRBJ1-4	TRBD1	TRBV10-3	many	TGTGCCATCAGTGACCCCGGGACAGGTCTCGGAAAACTGTTTTTT	CAISDPGTGLGKLFF
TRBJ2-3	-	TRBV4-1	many	TGCGCCAGCAGCCAAGAAGGAGGGCCCCCCGGAGATACGCAGTATTTT	CASSQEGGPPGDTQYF
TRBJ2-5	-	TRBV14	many	TGTGCCAGCAGCCAATACAGAGGGGAGACCCAGTACTTC	CASSQYRGETQYF
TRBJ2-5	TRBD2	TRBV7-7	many	TGTGCTAGCAGCCCTACCGGGAGGGGAGAGACCCAGTACTTC	CASSPTGRGETQYF
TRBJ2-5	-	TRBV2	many	TGTGCCAGCAGTGCGCAGGGGAAAGAGACCCAGTACTTC	CASSAQGKETQYF
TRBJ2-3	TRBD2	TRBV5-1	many	TGCGCCAGCAGCCGATCCGGGACTAGAATCACAGATACGCAGTATTTT	CASSRSGTRITDTQYF
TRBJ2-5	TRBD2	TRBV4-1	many	TGCGCCAGCAGCCCTACCGGGACTAGCGGGCAAGAGACCCAGTACTTC	CASSPTGTSGQETQYF
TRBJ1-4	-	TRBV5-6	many	TGTGCCAGCAGGCCCGTAACTAATGAAAAACTGTTTTTT	CASRPVTNEKLFF
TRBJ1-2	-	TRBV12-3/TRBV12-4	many	TGTGCCAGCAGGTCCCAGGGCTCGGACTATGGCTACACCTTC	CASRSQGSDYGYTF